This passage covers 3 T cell receptor beta chains from one sample sequenced in a study of blood T cell repertoires in COVID-19. Only in-frame clones appear in the TCRdb table, and some are missing; sequencing was by immunoSEQ multiplex PCR. This sample carries approximately 320,000 clones, around 92% of them seen once, and the ten largest clones take around 10%. Sequences were obtained from peripheral blood. The receptors here all came from a woman aged 25-40 years with COVID-19, enrolled during active disease.

The rearrangement uses TRBV9 and TRBJ1-2; no clear D. Germline V lookup: CDR1 SGDLS, CDR2 YYNGEE. The V and J ends lost 3 bases and 6 bases respectively, with 24 bases between them. This CDR3 comprises 17 residues. The CDR3 loop reads CASSARGRTWPDHGYTF. The DNA for the CDR3 is TGTGCCAGCAGCGCGCGGGGTCGGACTTGGCCCGATCATGGCTACACCTTC.

The CDR3, as DNA: TGTGCCAGTAGTATCGTGAACACTGAAGCTTTCTTT. This codes for CASSIVNTEAFF. The chain couples TRBV19 to TRBJ1-1; unclear D gene. The CDR3 is 12 residues long. V lost 3 bases and J lost 0, with 2 bases in between. Germline CDR1 LNHDA, CDR2 SQIVND (reference sequence).

This chain connects TRBV28 to TRBJ2-1; 10 bases are a match to TRBD1. The CDR3 consists of 19 residues. The junction had 13 bases not matched to a gene; V was cut back by 1 base and J by 4 bases. Germline lookup yields CDR1 MDHEN and CDR2 SYDVKM. The CDR3 spells CASSLYYTPDRGVYNEQFF. CDR3 bases: TGTGCCAGCAGTTTATACTACACCCCGGACAGGGGGGTTTACAATGAGCAGTTCTTC.